A single sample is the source of the 16 T cell receptor beta chains below, sequenced in a study of blood T cell repertoires in COVID-19. Generated by immunoSEQ multiplex PCR, the TCRdb table keeps only in-frame clones and is missing some. The sample has more than 150,000 clones; around 90% are singletons. The sequencing sample was made of peripheral blood. The receptors shown here come from a middle-aged man with active or convalescent COVID-19.

The V and J genes are TRBV7-6 and TRBJ1-1; D is possibly TRBD1 (5 bases). Germline values: CDR1 SGHVS, CDR2 FNYEAQ. The length of the CDR3 is 11 residues. V was trimmed by 4 bases and J by 11 bases, leaving 11 bases between them. DNA for the CDR3: TGTGCCAGCAGCTCCGGGGGGGAGGCTTTCTTT. Protein product: CASSSGGEAFF.

The V call is TRBV2, the J call TRBJ2-5; D is possibly TRBD1 (6 bases). The V end was cut by 4 bases, the J end by 2 bases, with 14 bases between. The germline V gene has CDR1 SNHLY and CDR2 FYNNEI. The CDR3 runs 15 residues. The CDR3 spells CASSAVGTQQETQYF. The CDR3 region has the DNA TGTGCCAGCAGTGCAGTGGGGACACAACAAGAGACCCAGTACTTC.

The count of this clone is one. The rearrangement uses TRBV2 and TRBJ1-5; D might be TRBD1 (6 bases). The germline CDR1 and CDR2 sequences are SNHLY and FYNNEI. This CDR3 is 15 amino acids long. Trimming cost V 4 bases and J 4 bases, with 14 bases left between them. CDR3 DNA: TGTGCCAGCAGTGTAGGGGGTTCGTGGAATCAGCCCCAGCATTTT. Its protein is CASSVGGSWNQPQHF. Full variable domain (outside the CDR3, taken from reference TRBV2 and TRBJ1-5): EPEVTQTPSHQVTQMGQEVILRCVPISNHLYFYWYRQILGQKVEFLVSFYNNEISEKSEIFDDQFSVERPDGSNFTLKIRSTKLEDSAMYFCASSVGGSWNQPQHFGDGTRLSIL.

The J gene is TRBJ1-4, the V gene TRBV28; D is perhaps TRBD1 (6 bases). Trimming took off 6 bases at V and 0 bases at J, with 14 bases between the two ends. Germline CDR1 is MDHEN and CDR2 is SYDVKM. The CDR3 is made up of 16 amino acids. The CDR3 spells CASRHRATTTNEKLFF. The DNA of the CDR3 is TGTGCCAGCAGGCACAGGGCGACCACAACTAATGAAAAACTGTTTTTT.

The chain uses TRBV27 and TRBJ2-1; D is unclear. In germline, CDR1 is MNHEY, CDR2 SMNVEV (reference sequence). V was cut by 6 bases and J by 4 bases, with 19 bases left in between. CDR3 length: 16 amino acids. CDR3 sequence reads: CASSALGPQAYNEQFF. The CDR3 DNA is TGTGCCAGCAGCGCTCTGGGCCCCCAGGCGTACAATGAGCAGTTCTTC.

The V call is TRBV6-1, the J call TRBJ1-1; no firm D call. This CDR3 contains 12 residues. V was clipped by 3 bases and J by 10 bases, with 12 bases between them. Germline-derived CDR1 and CDR2 are MNHNS and SASEGT. As DNA, the CDR3 is TGTGCCAGCAGTGACGGAGGTCGGGGAGCTTTCTTT. Protein product: CASSDGGRGAFF.

The chain has TRBV5-1 and TRBJ1-1; no clear D. The CDR3 covers 13 residues. Germline CDR1 reads SGHRS; CDR2 reads YFSETQ. The V end was cut by 2 bases, the J end by 4 bases, with 9 bases between. In DNA, the CDR3 is TGCGCCAGCAGCTTCGAGAGTGGCACTGAAGCTTTCTTT. Its protein product is CASSFESGTEAFF.

This clone has just a few counts. The chain uses TRBV5-1 and TRBJ1-5; maybe TRBD1 (6 bases). Germline V gene data show CDR1 as SGHRS and CDR2 as YFSETQ. V was shortened by 4 bases and J by 5 bases, with 16 bases between the two germline ends. The CDR3 spans 15 residues. The CDR3 reads CASSPGPGVDQPQHF. The CDR3, as DNA: TGCGCCAGCAGCCCGGGCCCAGGGGTGGATCAGCCCCAGCATTTT.

There are a few counts of this clone. The rearrangement joins TRBV3-1 (or the pseudogene TRBV3-2) to TRBJ1-4; 8 bases are a match to TRBD1. Trimming removed 4 bases from V and 8 bases from J; junction bases left unmatched: 3. Germline CDR1 is LGHDT and CDR2 is YNNKEL (reference sequence). The CDR3 contains 13 residues. CDR3 nucleotide sequence: TGTGCCAGCAGCCCGTCAGGGGGCGAAAAACTGTTTTTT. Residues: CASSPSGGEKLFF.

The rearrangement uses TRBV29-1 and TRBJ2-7, with TRBD2 matching 11 bases. The CDR3 contains 12 residues. Germline lookup yields CDR1 SQVTM and CDR2 ANQGSEA. After removal of 6 bases from V and 2 bases from J, the junction contained 0 bases not matched to a gene. The CDR3 region has the DNA TGCAGCGTGGGACTAGCGGCCTACGAGCAGTACTTC. Protein sequence: CSVGLAAYEQYF.

The chain has TRBV19 and TRBJ2-1, with D perhaps TRBD2 (5 bases). Per germline, CDR1 LNHDA and CDR2 SQIVND (reference sequence). Between the trimmed V and J ends, which lost 6 bases and 3 bases, there was a span of 6 bases. The CDR3 is 12 amino acids. The CDR3: CASRADYNEQFF. The CDR3 region has the DNA TGTGCCAGTAGAGCGGACTACAATGAGCAGTTCTTC. Full variable domain (missing parts from reference TRBV19 and TRBJ2-1): DGGITQSPKYLFRKEGQNVTLSCEQNLNHDAMYWYRQDPGQGLRLIYYSQIVNDFQKGDIAEGYSVSREKKESFPLTVTSAQKNPTAFYLCASRADYNEQFFGPGTRLTVL.

The chain combines TRBV19 with TRBJ1-4, with 10 bases matching TRBD1. CDR3 length: 13 amino acids. The ends lost 7 bases at V and 6 bases at J; junction bases unmatched: 2. Germline-derived CDR1 and CDR2 are LNHDA and SQIVND (reference sequence). CDR3 region: CASKGTGDEKLFF. The DNA for the CDR3 is TGTGCCAGTAAAGGGACAGGGGATGAAAAACTGTTTTTT.

J is TRBJ1-1 and V is TRBV7-8; D gene uncertain. V was shortened by 4 bases and J by 0 bases, with 12 bases between the two germline ends. The CDR3 totals 15 residues. Per the germline V gene, CDR1 is SGHVS and CDR2 is FQNEAQ. This CDR3 is CASSSQSSMNTEAFF. DNA of the CDR3: TGTGCCAGCAGCTCACAGTCTTCAATGAACACTGAAGCTTTCTTT. The full variable domain, in which reference TRBV7-8 and TRBJ1-1 provide the parts outside the CDR3, is GAGVSQSPRYKVAKRGQDVALRCDPISGHVSLFWYQQALGQGPEFLTYFQNEAQLDKSGLPSDRFFAERPEGSVSTLKIQRTQQEDSAVYLCASSSQSSMNTEAFFGQGTRLTVV.

This chain uses TRBV5-1 with TRBJ2-7; D is perhaps TRBD1 (6 bases). This CDR3 is 15 amino acids long. Trimming left V 4 bases short and J 4 bases short, with 18 bases between. Germline values: CDR1 SGHRS, CDR2 YFSETQ. CDR3 nucleotides: TGCGCCAGCAGCAACCCCCTACAGGGAAAATACGAGCAGTACTTC. It yields the protein CASSNPLQGKYEQYF.

The chain uses TRBV4-2 and TRBJ1-5; possible D gene TRBD1, 5 bases. From germline, CDR1 is LGHNA and CDR2 YNFKEQ. The CDR3 runs to 17 residues. V lost 1 base, J lost 0 bases, and 13 bases lay in between. Here the CDR3 reads CASSQALGGNSNQPQHF. CDR3 bases: TGTGCCAGCAGCCAAGCCTTGGGGGGAAATAGCAATCAGCCCCAGCATTTT.

V usage is TRBV6-6 and J usage is TRBJ1-5; D remains ambiguous. Germline assignment: CDR1 MNHNY and CDR2 SVGAGI (reference sequence). Trimming shortened V by 4 bases and J by 8 bases, and 18 bases separated the two germline ends. CDR3 size: 15 residues. The CDR3 nucleotides read TGTGCCAGCAGTTCCCGACCTATCTTGGAGGAGCCCCAGCATTTT. Translating gives CASSSRPILEEPQHF.